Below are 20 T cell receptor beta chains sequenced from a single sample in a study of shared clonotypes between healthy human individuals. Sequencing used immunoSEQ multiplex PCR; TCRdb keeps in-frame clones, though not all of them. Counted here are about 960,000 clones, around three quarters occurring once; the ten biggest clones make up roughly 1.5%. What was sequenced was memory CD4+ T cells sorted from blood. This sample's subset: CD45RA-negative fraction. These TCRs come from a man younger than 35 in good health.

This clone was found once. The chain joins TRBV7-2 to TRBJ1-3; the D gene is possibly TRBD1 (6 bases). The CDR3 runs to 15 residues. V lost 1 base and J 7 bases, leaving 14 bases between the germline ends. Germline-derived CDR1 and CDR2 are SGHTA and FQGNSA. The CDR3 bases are TGTGCCAGCAGCTTAGAGGGACCAACAGGGAACACCATATATTTT. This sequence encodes CASSLEGPTGNTIYF.

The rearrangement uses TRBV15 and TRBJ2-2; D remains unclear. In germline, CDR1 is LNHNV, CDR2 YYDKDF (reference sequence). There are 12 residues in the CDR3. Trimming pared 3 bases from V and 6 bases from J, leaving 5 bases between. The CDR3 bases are TGTGCCACCAGCAGTTTTGCCGGGGAGCTGTTTTTT. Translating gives CATSSFAGELFF.

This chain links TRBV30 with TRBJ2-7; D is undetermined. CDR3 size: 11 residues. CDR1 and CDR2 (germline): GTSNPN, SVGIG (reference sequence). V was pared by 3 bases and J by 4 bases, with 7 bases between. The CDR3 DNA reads TGTGCCTGGAGCCCTAATTACGAGCAGTACTTC. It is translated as CAWSPNYEQYF.

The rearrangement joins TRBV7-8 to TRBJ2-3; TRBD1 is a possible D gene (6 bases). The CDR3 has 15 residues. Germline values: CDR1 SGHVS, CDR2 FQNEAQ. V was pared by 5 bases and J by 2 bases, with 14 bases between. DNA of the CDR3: TGTGCCAGCAGCCCCCTGACAGGATACACAGATACGCAGTATTTT. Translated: CASSPLTGYTDTQYF.

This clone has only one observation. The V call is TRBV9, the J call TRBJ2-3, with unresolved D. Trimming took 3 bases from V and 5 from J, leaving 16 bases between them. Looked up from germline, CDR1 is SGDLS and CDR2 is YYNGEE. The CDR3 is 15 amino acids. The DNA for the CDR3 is TGTGCCAGCAGCGATGATTCCTCCTGGGGAGATACGCAGTATTTT. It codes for CASSDDSSWGDTQYF.

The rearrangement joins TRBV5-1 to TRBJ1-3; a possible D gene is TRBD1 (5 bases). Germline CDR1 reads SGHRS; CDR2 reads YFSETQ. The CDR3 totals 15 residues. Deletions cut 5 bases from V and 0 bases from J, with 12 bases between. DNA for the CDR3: TGCGCCAGCAGGCCTCAGGGTGGCTCTGGAAACACCATATATTTT. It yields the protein CASRPQGGSGNTIYF.

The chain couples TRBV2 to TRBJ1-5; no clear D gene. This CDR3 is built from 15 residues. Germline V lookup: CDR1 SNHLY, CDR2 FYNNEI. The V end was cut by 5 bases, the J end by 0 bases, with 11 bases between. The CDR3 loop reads CASSPDRSSNQPQHF. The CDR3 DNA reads TGTGCCAGCAGTCCCGACCGGAGTAGCAATCAGCCCCAGCATTTT.

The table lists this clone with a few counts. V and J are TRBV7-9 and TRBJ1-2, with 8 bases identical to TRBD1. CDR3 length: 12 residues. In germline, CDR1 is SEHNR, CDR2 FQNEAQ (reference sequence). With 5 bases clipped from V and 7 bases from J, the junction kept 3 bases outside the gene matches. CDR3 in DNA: TGTGCCAGCAGCGGAGGACAGGGTGGCTACACCTTC. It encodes CASSGGQGGYTF.

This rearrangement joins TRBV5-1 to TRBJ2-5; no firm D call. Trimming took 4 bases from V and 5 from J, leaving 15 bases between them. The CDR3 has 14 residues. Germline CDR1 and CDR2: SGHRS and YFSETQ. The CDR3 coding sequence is TGCGCCAGCAGCCCGGCCAACCCGCGGGAGACCCAGTACTTC. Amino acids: CASSPANPRETQYF.

The CDR3 DNA is TGCAGCGTTGGGTTAGACAGGGCCGCCTGCAATTCACCCCTCCACTTT. Protein sequence: CSVGLDRAACNSPLHF. The chain employs TRBV29-1 and TRBJ1-6; TRBD1 aligns across 7 bases. This CDR3 is 16 amino acids long. Germline V gives CDR1 SQVTM, CDR2 ANQGSEA. With V trimmed by 4 bases and J by 7 bases, 13 bases remained unmatched.

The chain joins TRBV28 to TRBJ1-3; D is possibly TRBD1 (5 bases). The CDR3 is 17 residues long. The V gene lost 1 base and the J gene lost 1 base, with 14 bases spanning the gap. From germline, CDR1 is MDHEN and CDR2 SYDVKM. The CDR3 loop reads CASSLFTSGTSGNTIYF. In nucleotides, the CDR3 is TGTGCCAGCAGTTTATTCACCTCGGGGACTTCTGGAAACACCATATATTTT.

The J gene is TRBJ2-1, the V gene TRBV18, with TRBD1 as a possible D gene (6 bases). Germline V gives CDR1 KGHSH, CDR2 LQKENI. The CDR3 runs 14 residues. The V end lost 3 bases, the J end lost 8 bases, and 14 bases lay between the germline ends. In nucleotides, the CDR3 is TGTGCCAGCTCACCTCTTAGGGGGTTGGATGAGCAGTTCTTC. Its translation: CASSPLRGLDEQFF.

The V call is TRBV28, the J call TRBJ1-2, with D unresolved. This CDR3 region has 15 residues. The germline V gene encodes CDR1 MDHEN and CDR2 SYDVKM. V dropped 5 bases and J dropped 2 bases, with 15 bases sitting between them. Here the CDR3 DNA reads TGTGCCAGCAGTCCACAAGCTTATCGGAACTATGGCTACACCTTC. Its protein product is CASSPQAYRNYGYTF.

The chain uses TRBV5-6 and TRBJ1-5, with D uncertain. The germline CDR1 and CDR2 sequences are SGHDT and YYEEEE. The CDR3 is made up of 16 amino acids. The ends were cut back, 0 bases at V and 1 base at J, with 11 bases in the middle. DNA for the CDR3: TGTGCCAGCAGCTTGGGTGCCGGTGGGAGCAATCAGCCCCAGCATTTT. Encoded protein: CASSLGAGGSNQPQHF.

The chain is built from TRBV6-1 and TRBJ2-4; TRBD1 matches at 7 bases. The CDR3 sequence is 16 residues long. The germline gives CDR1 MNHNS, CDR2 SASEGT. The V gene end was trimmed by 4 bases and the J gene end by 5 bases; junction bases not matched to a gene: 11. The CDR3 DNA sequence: TGTGCCAGCAGTGCGTGGACAGGTTCCTGGGAAAACATTCAGTACTTC. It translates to CASSAWTGSWENIQYF.

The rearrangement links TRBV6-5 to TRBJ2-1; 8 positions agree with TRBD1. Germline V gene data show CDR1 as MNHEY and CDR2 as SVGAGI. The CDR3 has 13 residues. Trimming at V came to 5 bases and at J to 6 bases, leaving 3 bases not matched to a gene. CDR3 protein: CASSRDRGNEQFF. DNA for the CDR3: TGTGCCAGCAGTCGCGACAGGGGCAATGAGCAGTTCTTC.

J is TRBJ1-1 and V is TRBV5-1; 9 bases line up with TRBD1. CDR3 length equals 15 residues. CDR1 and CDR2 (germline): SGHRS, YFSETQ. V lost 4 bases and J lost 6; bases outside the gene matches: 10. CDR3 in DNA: TGCGCCAGCAGCGCATCGGACAGGGGAAAGTCTGAAGCTTTCTTT. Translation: CASSASDRGKSEAFF.

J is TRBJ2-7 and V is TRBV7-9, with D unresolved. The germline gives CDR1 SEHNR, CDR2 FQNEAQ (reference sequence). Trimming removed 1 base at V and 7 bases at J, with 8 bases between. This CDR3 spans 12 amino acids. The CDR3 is CASSLDVVEQYF. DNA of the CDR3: TGTGCCAGCAGCTTAGATGTGGTGGAGCAGTACTTC.

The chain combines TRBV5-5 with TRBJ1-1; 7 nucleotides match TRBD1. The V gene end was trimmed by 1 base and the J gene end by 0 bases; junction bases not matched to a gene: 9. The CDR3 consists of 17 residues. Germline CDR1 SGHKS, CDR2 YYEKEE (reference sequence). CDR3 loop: CASSLLPGQYLNTEAFF. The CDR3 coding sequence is TGTGCCAGCAGCTTGCTGCCGGGACAGTACCTGAACACTGAAGCTTTCTTT.

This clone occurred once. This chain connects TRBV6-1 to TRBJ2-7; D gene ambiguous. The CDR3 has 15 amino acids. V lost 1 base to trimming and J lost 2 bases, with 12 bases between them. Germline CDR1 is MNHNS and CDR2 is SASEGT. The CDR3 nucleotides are TGTGCCAGCAGTGAAGTTGGCGGACGCACCTACGAGCAGTACTTC. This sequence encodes CASSEVGGRTYEQYF.